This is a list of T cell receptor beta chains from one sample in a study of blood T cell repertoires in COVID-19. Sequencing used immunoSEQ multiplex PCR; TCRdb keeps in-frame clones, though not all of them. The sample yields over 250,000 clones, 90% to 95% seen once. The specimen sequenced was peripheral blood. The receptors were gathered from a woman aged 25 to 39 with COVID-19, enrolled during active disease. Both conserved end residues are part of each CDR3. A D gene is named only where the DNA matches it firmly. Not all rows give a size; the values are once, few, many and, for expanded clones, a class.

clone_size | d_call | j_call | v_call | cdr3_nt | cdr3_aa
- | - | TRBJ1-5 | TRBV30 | TGTGCCTGGAGTGTAGCACTTGATCAGCCCCAGCATTTT | CAWSVALDQPQHF
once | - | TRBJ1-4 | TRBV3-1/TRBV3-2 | TGTGCCAGCAGCCAACCTACCGCCGAAAAACTGTTTTTT | CASSQPTAEKLFF
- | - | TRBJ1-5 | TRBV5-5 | TGTGCCAGCAGCTTGGGGCATAGCAATCAGCCCCAGCATTTT | CASSLGHSNQPQHF
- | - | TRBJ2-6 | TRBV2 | TGTGCCAGCACCAACTCTGGGGCCAACGTCCTGACTTTC | CASTNSGANVLTF
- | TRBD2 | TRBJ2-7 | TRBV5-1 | TGCGCCAGCAGCTTGGCCCTTAGCGGGAGCGGCGAGCAGTACTTC | CASSLALSGSGEQYF
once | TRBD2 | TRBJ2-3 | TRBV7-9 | TGTGCCAGCAGCGGCAGCGGGGCGGATACGCAGTATTTT | CASSGSGADTQYF
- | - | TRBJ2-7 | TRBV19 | TGTGCCAGTAGTCACGTCCCATCGAGCTCCTACGAGCAGTACTTC | CASSHVPSSSYEQYF
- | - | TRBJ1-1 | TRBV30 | TGTGCCTGGAGTGTACGACACAACACTGAAGCTTTCTTT | CAWSVRHNTEAFF
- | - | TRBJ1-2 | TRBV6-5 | TGTGCCAGCAGCTCAGGGGCGGCTGGCTACACCTTC | CASSSGAAGYTF
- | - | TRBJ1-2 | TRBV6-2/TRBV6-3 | TGTGCCAGCAGTTCCGCGGGAGGAGCAGACTATGGCTACACCTTC | CASSSAGGADYGYTF
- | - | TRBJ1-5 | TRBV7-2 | TGTGCCAGCAGCTTAGGCGGACAGCCCAATCAGCCCCAGCATTTT | CASSLGGQPNQPQHF
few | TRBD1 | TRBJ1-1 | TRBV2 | TGTGCCAGCAGGGTAGCCGAACAGGGGTCCTATGAAGCTTTCTTT | CASRVAEQGSYEAFF
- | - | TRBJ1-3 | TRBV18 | TGTGCCAGCTCACCGCAGGACTCTGGAAACACCATATATTTT | CASSPQDSGNTIYF
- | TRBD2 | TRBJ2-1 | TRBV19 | TGTGCCAGTAGTATGGGGCTAGCGGACTACAATGAGCAGTTCTTC | CASSMGLADYNEQFF
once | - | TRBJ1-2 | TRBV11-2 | TGTGCCAGCAGCTTAGAGGCTACAGCCTATGGCTACACCTTC | CASSLEATAYGYTF
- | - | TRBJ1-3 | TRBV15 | TGTGCCACCAGCAGGAACGACAGGGGAAACACCATATATTTT | CATSRNDRGNTIYF
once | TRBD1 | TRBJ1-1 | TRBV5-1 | TGCGCCAGCAGCTTAATCGCTACGGACAGGGAGAAAGCTTTCTTT | CASSLIATDREKAFF
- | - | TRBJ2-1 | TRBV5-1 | TGCGCCAGCAGCTTGGCGGACAATGAGCAGTTCTTC | CASSLADNEQFF
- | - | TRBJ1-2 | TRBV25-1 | TGTGCCAGCAGTGTAACGCAGGGCCATGGCTACACCTTC | CASSVTQGHGYTF
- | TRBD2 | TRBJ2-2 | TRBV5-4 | TGTGCCAGCAGCATAGCGGGAGTGACCGGGGAGCTGTTTTTT | CASSIAGVTGELFF
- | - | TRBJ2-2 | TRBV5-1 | TGCGCCAGCAGCTGGGGGGTTAACACCGGGGAGCTGTTTTTT | CASSWGVNTGELFF
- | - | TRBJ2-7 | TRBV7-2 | TGTGCCAGCAGCGCCATCCGGGACAACTCCTACGAGCAGTACTTC | CASSAIRDNSYEQYF
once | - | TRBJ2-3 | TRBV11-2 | TGTGCCAGCATACTGGGCAGAGTTAGCACAGATACGCAGTATTTT | CASILGRVSTDTQYF
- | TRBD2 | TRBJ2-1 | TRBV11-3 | TGTGCCAGCAGCTTAGACCCTCGGGGGGATGAGCAGTTCTTC | CASSLDPRGDEQFF
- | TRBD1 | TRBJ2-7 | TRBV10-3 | TGTGCCATCTCCCGGGACAGGGAGACGGGCGAGCAGTACTTC | CAISRDRETGEQYF
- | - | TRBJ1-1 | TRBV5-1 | TGCGCCAGCAGCTTGGTCCCCTTCTTGAACACTGAAGCTTTCTTT | CASSLVPFLNTEAFF
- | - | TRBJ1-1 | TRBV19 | TGTGCCAGTAGGTTCTACACTGAAGCTTTCTTT | CASRFYTEAFF
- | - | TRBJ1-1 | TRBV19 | TGTGCCAGTAGTTCCCACACGTACGCTGAAGCTTTCTTT | CASSSHTYAEAFF
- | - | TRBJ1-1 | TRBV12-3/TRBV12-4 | TGTGCCAGCAGTTTTGGGCTCCACACTGAAGCTTTCTTT | CASSFGLHTEAFF
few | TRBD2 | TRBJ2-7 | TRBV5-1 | TGCGCCAGCAGCTTGATGGAGGGAGGGTACGAGCAGTACTTC | CASSLMEGGYEQYF
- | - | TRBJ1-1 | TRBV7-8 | TGTGCCAGCAGCTTCGGGGGGTTAAACACTGAAGCTTTCTTT | CASSFGGLNTEAFF
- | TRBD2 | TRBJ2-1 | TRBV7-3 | TGTGCCAGCAGCTTAAGGCCTAGCGGGCAAAATGAGCAGTTCTTC | CASSLRPSGQNEQFF
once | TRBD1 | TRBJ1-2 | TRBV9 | TGTGCCAGCAGCGGCCTCACAGGGGGCGGAGGAGATGGCTACACCTTC | CASSGLTGGGGDGYTF
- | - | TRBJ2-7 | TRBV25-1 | TGTGCCAGCAGTGACCCTAAAGGGTACAGGGCCTACGAGCAGTACTTC | CASSDPKGYRAYEQYF
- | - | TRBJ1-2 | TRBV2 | TGTGCCAGCAGTGAAGCAGCCTATGGCTACACCTTC | CASSEAAYGYTF
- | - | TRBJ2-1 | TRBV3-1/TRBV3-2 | TGTGCCAGCAGCCAAACGGGATCCTACAATGAGCAGTTCTTC | CASSQTGSYNEQFF
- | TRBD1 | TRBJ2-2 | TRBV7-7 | TGTGCCAGCAGCTCCGGGACAGGGGGCTCCGGGGAGCTGTTTTTT | CASSSGTGGSGELFF
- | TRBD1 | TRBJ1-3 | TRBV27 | TGTGCCAGCAGTTGGTCCGGGAGGGGGCTATCTGGAAACACCATATATTTT | CASSWSGRGLSGNTIYF